A single sample is the source of the 20 T cell receptor beta chains below, sequenced in a study of T cells in Graves' hyperthyroidism and ophthalmopathy. RNA transcripts were the template for amplifying TCR beta CDR3 regions. In the first-round RT-PCR of the TCR CDR3, the HTBI primer set was used. TCRdb redid the calling of the multiplex PCR reads with MiXCR, one entry per CDR3 protein. In the table there are some 490,000 distinct CDR3 sequences, roughly 23% of which are singletons. The sequencing input was blood. Every receptor here comes from a woman in her 70s with Graves' ophthalmopathy.

The rearrangement uses TRBV10-2 and TRBJ1-2; D uncertain. CDR1 is WSHSY, CDR2 SAAADI, per germline. This CDR3 is 13 amino acids long. V lost 6 bases and J lost 8, with 16 bases in between. CDR3 amino acids: CASSSDGNGGYTF. The CDR3 bases are TGCGCCAGCAGCTCGGACGGGAACGGAGGCTACACCTTC.

This clonotype was seen repeatedly, ten times or more. The chain links TRBV7-2 to TRBJ2-2; D gene uncertain. This CDR3 spans 11 amino acids. Trimming shortened V by 5 bases and J by 5 bases, and 3 bases separated the two germline ends. CDR1 SGHTA and CDR2 FQGNSA come from the germline V gene. In DNA, the CDR3 is TGTGCCAGCAGCCCGACCGGGGAGCTGTTTTTT. Translated, it gives CASSPTGELFF.

This clonotype was detected a few times. The chain has TRBV12-5 and TRBJ2-3; 11 bases line up with TRBD2. V lost 4 bases to trimming and J lost 5 bases; unmatched junction nucleotides: 8. Per the germline V gene, CDR1 is LGHNT and CDR2 is FRNRAP. The CDR3 has 16 amino acids. The CDR3 nucleotides read TGTGCTAGTGGTTGGGGGACTAGCGGTTCCGGAGATACGCAGTATTTT. This codes for CASGWGTSGSGDTQYF.

The chain uses TRBV29-1 and TRBJ2-1, with 11 bases identical to TRBD1. CDR3 length equals 13 residues. The V segment lost 7 bases and the J segment 4 bases; nucleotides outside the gene matches: 3. Germline CDR1 and CDR2: SQVTM and ANQGSEA. The CDR3 protein is CSAGQGAYNEQFF. As DNA, the CDR3 is TGCAGCGCAGGACAGGGGGCGTACAATGAGCAGTTCTTC.

Ten or more counts support this clonotype. V is TRBV11-3 and J is TRBJ2-5, with TRBD1 matching over 7 bases. After removal of 4 bases from V and 1 base from J, the junction contained 9 bases not matched to a gene. This CDR3 is 16 amino acids long. Per germline, CDR1 SGHNT and CDR2 YENEEA. CDR3 residues: CASSSVEGAGQETQYF. Here the CDR3 DNA reads TGTGCCAGCAGCTCGGTAGAGGGGGCAGGCCAAGAGACCCAGTACTTC. The full variable domain, in which reference TRBV11-3 and TRBJ2-5 provide the parts outside the CDR3, is EAGVVQSPRYKIIEKKQPVAFWCNPISGHNTLYWYLQNLGQGPELLIRYENEEAVDDSQLPKDRFSAERLKGVDSTLKIQPAELGDSAVYLCASSSVEGAGQETQYFGPGTRLLVL.

This clonotype was seen at least ten times. The CDR3 loop reads CASGRDRGNTGELFF. The CDR3, as DNA: TGTGCCAGTGGCCGGGACAGGGGAAACACCGGGGAGCTGTTTTTT. This rearrangement joins TRBV19 to TRBJ2-2; 10 nucleotides match TRBD1. V was clipped by 8 bases and J by 2 bases; unmatched bases: 5. Germline CDR1 LNHDA, CDR2 SQIVND (reference sequence). The CDR3 is 15 amino acids. Combining the CDR3 with reference TRBV19 and TRBJ2-2 gives the whole variable domain DGGITQSPKYLFRKEGQNVTLSCEQNLNHDAMYWYRQDPGQGLRLIYYSQIVNDFQKGDIAEGYSVSREKKESFPLTVTSAQKNPTAFYLCASGRDRGNTGELFFGEGSRLTVL.

This clonotype showed up many times. J is TRBJ2-7 and V is TRBV12-3 or TRBV12-4; D uncertain. The V gene lost 4 bases and the J gene lost 0 bases, with 16 bases spanning the gap. The CDR3 contains 16 residues. The CDR3 bases are TGTGCCAGCAGTTCTCCCGCCCGGGTGGGCTCCTACGAGCAGTACTTC. Translated, it gives CASSSPARVGSYEQYF.

This clonotype was counted only a few times. The V call is TRBV12-3 or TRBV12-4, the J call TRBJ2-2, with D possibly called TRBD1 or TRBD2 (5 bases each). The V end lost 8 bases, the J end lost 4 bases, and 17 bases lay between the germline ends. CDR3 length equals 15 residues. The CDR3 protein is CASGGGGAGTGELFF. The CDR3 DNA sequence: TGTGCCAGCGGGGGTGGGGGAGCCGGCACCGGGGAGCTGTTTTTT.

DNA of the CDR3: TGTGCCAGCAGCTCGAGTGGACAGGGGGCAGGGGGCTACACCTTC. This encodes CASSSSGQGAGGYTF. The chain recombines TRBV7-9 with TRBJ1-2; TRBD1 aligns across 11 bases. CDR1 SEHNR and CDR2 FQNEAQ come from the germline V gene (reference sequence). The V and J ends lost 4 bases and 8 bases, in that order; junction bases with no gene match: 9. The CDR3 spans 15 residues.

This clonotype was observed a handful of times. This sequence joins TRBV3-1 and TRBJ1-2; D unclear. Germline loops: CDR1 LGHDT, CDR2 YNNKEL (reference sequence). This CDR3 is 13 amino acids long. V was shortened by 1 base and J by 3 bases, with 6 bases between the two germline ends. The CDR3 here is CASSQATDYGYTF. The CDR3, as DNA: TGTGCCAGCAGCCAAGCTACAGACTATGGCTACACCTTC.

This clonotype was observed a handful of times. The V gene is TRBV3-1, the J gene TRBJ2-1; TRBD1 matches 10 bases. This CDR3 contains 15 residues. After removal of 2 bases from V and 13 bases from J, the junction contained 11 bases not matched to a gene. Germline CDR1 LGHDT, CDR2 YNNKEL (reference sequence). CDR3 sequence (DNA): TGTGCCAGCAGCCAAATGTCGGACAGGGGGTTCCCCCAGTTCTTC. Translated, it gives CASSQMSDRGFPQFF.

In this sample, this clonotype turned up a few times. The chain uses TRBV7-8 and TRBJ1-1; D gene unclear. V lost 1 base and J 4 bases, leaving 7 bases between the germline ends. The CDR3 has 13 residues. Germline assignment: CDR1 SGHVS and CDR2 FQNEAQ. The CDR3 sequence is CASSLVGLTEAFF. The CDR3 region has the DNA TGTGCCAGCAGCTTAGTCGGTCTCACTGAAGCTTTCTTT. The entire variable domain, with the rest obtained from reference TRBV7-8 and TRBJ1-1, is as follows: GAGVSQSPRYKVAKRGQDVALRCDPISGHVSLFWYQQALGQGPEFLTYFQNEAQLDKSGLPSDRFFAERPEGSVSTLKIQRTQQEDSAVYLCASSLVGLTEAFFGQGTRLTVV.

This clonotype came up many times. The V and J genes are TRBV12-3 or TRBV12-4 and TRBJ2-3; D call uncertain. V lost 1 base, J lost 5 bases, and 7 bases lay in between. This CDR3 comprises 13 residues. CDR3 sequence: CASSLVTGDTQYF. CDR3 nucleotides: TGTGCCAGCAGTTTAGTAACCGGAGATACGCAGTATTTT.

The rearrangement uses TRBV19 and TRBJ2-2; TRBD1 matches at 11 bases. V was clipped by 5 bases and J by 6 bases; unmatched bases: 5. Germline V gives CDR1 LNHDA, CDR2 SQIVND (reference sequence). This CDR3 region has 15 residues. The CDR3 reads CASSLDRGHAGELFF. DNA of the CDR3: TGTGCCAGTAGTTTGGACAGGGGGCACGCCGGGGAGCTGTTTTTT.

The chain carries TRBV5-6 and TRBJ1-2, with no clear D. Trimming took 0 bases from V and 0 from J, leaving 6 bases between them. The CDR3 has 14 residues. Looked up from germline, CDR1 is SGHDT and CDR2 is YYEEEE. This chain's CDR3 is CASSLARTNYGYTF. The CDR3 bases are TGTGCCAGCAGCTTGGCCAGAACTAACTATGGCTACACCTTC. Full variable domain (rest looked up from reference TRBV5-6 and TRBJ1-2): DAGVTQSPTHLIKTRGQQVTLRCSPKSGHDTVSWYQQALGQGPQFIFQYYEEEERQRGNFPDRFSGHQFPNYSSELNVNALLLGDSALYLCASSLARTNYGYTFGSGTRLTVV.

This clonotype has just a few counts. The genes are TRBV28 and TRBJ1-4; the D gene is possibly TRBD1 (6 bases). V lost 3 bases to trimming and J lost 4 bases, with 9 bases between them. This CDR3 region has 14 residues. Germline assignment: CDR1 MDHEN and CDR2 SYDVKM. DNA for the CDR3: TGTGCCAGCAGTTTGGGGACATTTAATGAAAAACTGTTTTTT. Protein: CASSLGTFNEKLFF.

Worth noting for this clonotype: A much more abundant neighbour one base away suggests this may be a read error. CDR3 sequence: CSARVRGNRPQHF. Written as DNA, the CDR3 is TGCAGTGCTAGAGTTCGGGGAAATCGGCCCCAGCATTTT. This chain connects TRBV20-1 to TRBJ1-5; D is ambiguous. This CDR3 is built from 13 residues. Germline V gene data show CDR1 as DFQATT and CDR2 as SNEGSKA (reference sequence).

This clonotype has at least ten counts. This rearrangement joins TRBV7-3 to TRBJ1-2; no reliable D call. The CDR3 loop spans 15 amino acids. Looked up from germline, CDR1 is SGHTA and CDR2 is FQGTGA. Trimming removed 5 bases from V and 7 bases from J, with 20 bases in between. CDR3 DNA sequence: TGTGCCAGCAGCCCAAGCGGGGTCTCAGCAGGTGGCTACACCTTC. Protein product: CASSPSGVSAGGYTF.

The table lists this clonotype with many counts. The chain is built from TRBV15 and TRBJ2-5; 7 nucleotides line up with TRBD2. Unmatched junction bases numbered 7, after V lost 4 bases and J lost 5 bases. The germline CDR1 and CDR2 sequences are LNHNV and YYDKDF (reference sequence). The CDR3 covers 14 residues. The CDR3: CATSTMKGGETQYF. CDR3 bases: TGTGCCACCAGCACCATGAAGGGAGGGGAGACCCAGTACTTC.

This clonotype was found many times. At one boundary the junction diverges from the germline segment, which might be a read error. V and J are TRBV6-6 and TRBJ1-2; D uncertain. The CDR3 runs to 13 residues. CDR1 is MNHNY, CDR2 SVGAGI, per germline (reference sequence). The CDR3 region is CASSYETAYDYTF. In DNA, the CDR3 is TGTGCCAGCAGTTACGAGACTGCGTATGACTACACCTTC.